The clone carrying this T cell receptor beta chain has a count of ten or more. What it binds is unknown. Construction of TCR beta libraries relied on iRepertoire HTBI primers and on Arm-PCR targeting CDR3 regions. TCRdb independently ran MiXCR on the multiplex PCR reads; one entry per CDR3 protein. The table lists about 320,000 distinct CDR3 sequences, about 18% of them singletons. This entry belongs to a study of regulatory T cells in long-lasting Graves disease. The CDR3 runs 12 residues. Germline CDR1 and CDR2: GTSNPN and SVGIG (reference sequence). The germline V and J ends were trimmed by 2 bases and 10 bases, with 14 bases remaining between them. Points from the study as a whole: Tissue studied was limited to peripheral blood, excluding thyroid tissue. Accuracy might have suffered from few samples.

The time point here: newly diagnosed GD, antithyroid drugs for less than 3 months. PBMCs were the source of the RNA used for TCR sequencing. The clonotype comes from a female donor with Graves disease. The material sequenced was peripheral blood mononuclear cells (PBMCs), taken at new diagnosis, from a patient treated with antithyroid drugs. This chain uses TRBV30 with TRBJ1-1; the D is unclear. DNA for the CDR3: TGTGCCTGGAGTCCGCTCCCGGGCGGAGCTTTCTTT. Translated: CAWSPLPGGAFF.